This T cell receptor beta chain is from a study of blood T cell repertoires in COVID-19. For the study at large: Both acute and convalescent COVID-19 samples were obtained from the United States, Italy and Spain.

Sequencing used immunoSEQ multiplex PCR; TCRdb keeps in-frame clones, though not all of them. The sample carries about 270,000 clones, roughly nine tenths recorded once. CDR1 and CDR2 (germline): MNHEY, SMNVEV (reference sequence). The CDR3 spans 14 residues. V gave up 5 bases and J gave up 1 base, with 10 bases separating them. V and J are TRBV27 and TRBJ2-3; D may be TRBD1 (5 bases). The specimen sequenced was PBMCs or T cells enriched from blood (not recorded which). This receptor was obtained from a woman younger than 30 who had recovered from COVID-19. The CDR3 reads CASSPARGTDTQYF. CDR3 DNA sequence: TGTGCCAGCAGTCCGGCCAGGGGCACAGATACGCAGTATTTT.